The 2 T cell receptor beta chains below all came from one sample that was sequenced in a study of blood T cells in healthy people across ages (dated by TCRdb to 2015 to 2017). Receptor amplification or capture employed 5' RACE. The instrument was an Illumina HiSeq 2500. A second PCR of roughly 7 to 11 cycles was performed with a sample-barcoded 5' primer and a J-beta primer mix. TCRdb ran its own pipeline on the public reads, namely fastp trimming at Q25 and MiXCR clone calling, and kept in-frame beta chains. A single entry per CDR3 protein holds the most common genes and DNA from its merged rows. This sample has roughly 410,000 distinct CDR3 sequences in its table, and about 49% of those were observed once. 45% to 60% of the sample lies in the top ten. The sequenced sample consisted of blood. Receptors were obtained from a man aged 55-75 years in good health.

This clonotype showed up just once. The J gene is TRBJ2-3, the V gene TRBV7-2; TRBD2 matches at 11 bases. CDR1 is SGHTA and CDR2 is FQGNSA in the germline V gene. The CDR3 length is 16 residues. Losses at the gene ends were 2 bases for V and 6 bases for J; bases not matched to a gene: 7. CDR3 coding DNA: TGTGCCAGCAGCTTAAGGCTAGCGGGGGGTGCGGATACGCAGTATTTT. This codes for CASSLRLAGGADTQYF.

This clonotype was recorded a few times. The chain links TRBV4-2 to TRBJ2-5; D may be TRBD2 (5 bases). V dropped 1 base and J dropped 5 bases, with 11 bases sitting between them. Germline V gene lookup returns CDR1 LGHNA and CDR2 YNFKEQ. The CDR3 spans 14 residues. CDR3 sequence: CASSQGAGAETQYF. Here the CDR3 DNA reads TGTGCCAGCAGCCAAGGGGCGGGTGCTGAGACCCAGTACTTC.